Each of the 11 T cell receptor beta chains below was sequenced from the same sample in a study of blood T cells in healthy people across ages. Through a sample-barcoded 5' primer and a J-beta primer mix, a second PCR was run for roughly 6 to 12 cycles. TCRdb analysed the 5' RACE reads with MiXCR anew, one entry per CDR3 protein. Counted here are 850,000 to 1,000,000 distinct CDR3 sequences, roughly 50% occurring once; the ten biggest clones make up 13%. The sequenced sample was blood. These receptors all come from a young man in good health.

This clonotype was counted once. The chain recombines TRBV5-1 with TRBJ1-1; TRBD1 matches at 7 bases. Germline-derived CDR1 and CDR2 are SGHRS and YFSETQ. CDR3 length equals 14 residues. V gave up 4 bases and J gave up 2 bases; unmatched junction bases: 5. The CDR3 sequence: CASSNRQGNTEAFF. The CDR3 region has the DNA TGCGCCAGCAGCAACCGACAGGGTAACACTGAAGCTTTCTTT.

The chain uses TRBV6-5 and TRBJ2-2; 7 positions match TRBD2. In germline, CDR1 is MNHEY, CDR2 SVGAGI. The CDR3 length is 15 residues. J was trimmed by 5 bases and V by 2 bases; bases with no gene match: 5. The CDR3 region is CASSYAGGSTGELFF. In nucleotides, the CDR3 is TGTGCCAGCAGTTACGCGGGCGGGAGTACCGGGGAGCTGTTTTTT.

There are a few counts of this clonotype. In DNA, the CDR3 is TGTGCCAGCAGTTATTTTCGCAGCGACTACGAGCAGTACTTC. Its translation: CASSYFRSDYEQYF. The rearrangement joins TRBV6-5 to TRBJ2-7; D not resolved. CDR3 length: 14 amino acids. The germline V and J ends were trimmed by 3 bases and 3 bases, with 12 bases remaining between them. CDR1 and CDR2 from the germline V gene are MNHEY and SVGAGI.

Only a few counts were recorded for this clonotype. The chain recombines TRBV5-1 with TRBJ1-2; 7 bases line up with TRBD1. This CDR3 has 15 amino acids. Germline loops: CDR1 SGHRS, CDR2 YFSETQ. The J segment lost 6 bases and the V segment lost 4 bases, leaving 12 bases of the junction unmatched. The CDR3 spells CASSPDPGTANGYTF. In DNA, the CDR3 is TGCGCCAGCAGCCCGGATCCCGGGACAGCTAATGGCTACACCTTC.

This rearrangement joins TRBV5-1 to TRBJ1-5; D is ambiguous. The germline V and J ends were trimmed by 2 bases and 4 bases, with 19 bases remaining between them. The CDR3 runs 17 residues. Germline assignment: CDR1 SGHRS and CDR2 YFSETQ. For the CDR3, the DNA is TGCGCCAGCAGCTTATCGACTTCAGTCCGGCCAAATCAGCCCCAGCATTTT. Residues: CASSLSTSVRPNQPQHF.

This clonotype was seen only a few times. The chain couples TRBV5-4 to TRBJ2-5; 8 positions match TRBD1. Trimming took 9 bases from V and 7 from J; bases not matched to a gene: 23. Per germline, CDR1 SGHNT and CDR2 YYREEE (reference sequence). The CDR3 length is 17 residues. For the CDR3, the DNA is TGTGCCACCGGGGCCGGGAGACAGGGGTCAGCCAAGGGGACCCAGTACTTC. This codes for CATGAGRQGSAKGTQYF.

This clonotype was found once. The CDR3, as DNA: TGTGCCAGCAGCTTAGTGGGGGAAGATCAGCCCCAGCATTTT. This translates into CASSLVGEDQPQHF. The chain employs TRBV7-2 and TRBJ1-5; maybe TRBD1 (5 bases). CDR3 length: 14 amino acids. Germline CDR1 reads SGHTA; CDR2 reads FQGNSA. Trimming stripped 1 base from V and 5 bases from J, with 9 bases between.

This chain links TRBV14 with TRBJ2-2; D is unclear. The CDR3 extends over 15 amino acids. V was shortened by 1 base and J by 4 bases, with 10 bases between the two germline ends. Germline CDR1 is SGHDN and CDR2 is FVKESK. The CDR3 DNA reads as TGTGCCAGCAGCCAAGCGCCAGTAGGCACCGGGGAGCTGTTTTTT. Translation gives CASSQAPVGTGELFF.

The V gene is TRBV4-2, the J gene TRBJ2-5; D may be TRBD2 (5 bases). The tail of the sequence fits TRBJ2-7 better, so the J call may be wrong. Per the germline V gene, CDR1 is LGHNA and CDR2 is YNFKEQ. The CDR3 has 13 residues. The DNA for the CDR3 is TGTGCCAGCAGCCAAGATAACGGGGACGAGCAGTACTTC. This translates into CASSQDNGDEQYF.

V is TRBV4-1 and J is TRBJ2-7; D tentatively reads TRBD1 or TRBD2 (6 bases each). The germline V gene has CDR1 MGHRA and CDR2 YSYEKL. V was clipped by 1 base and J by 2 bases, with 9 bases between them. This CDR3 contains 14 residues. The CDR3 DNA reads TGCGCCAGCAGCCAAGTGGAGGGGGCCTACGAGCAGTACTTC. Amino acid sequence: CASSQVEGAYEQYF.

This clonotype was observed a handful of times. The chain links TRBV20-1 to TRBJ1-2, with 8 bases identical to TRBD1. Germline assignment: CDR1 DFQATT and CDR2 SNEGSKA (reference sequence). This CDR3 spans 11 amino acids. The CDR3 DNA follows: TGCAAGACAGGGGCCGACCGTGGCTACACCTTC. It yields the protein CKTGADRGYTF.